These 31 T cell receptor beta chains were all obtained from the same sample, sequenced in a study of T cells in Graves' hyperthyroidism and ophthalmopathy. There were TCR beta CDR3 regions amplified from RNA transcripts. The HTBI primer set drove a first-round RT-PCR of the TCR CDR3. TCRdb analysed the multiplex PCR reads with MiXCR anew, one entry per CDR3 protein. Here the sample spans 450,000 to 650,000 distinct CDR3 sequences, 17% being singletons. Input material: blood. All receptors derive from a woman aged 18-30 years with Graves' ophthalmopathy.

This clonotype was observed a handful of times. The chain links TRBV25-1 to TRBJ1-2, with D unclear. Germline V lookup: CDR1 MGHDK, CDR2 SYGVNS. The V gene lost 4 bases and the J gene lost 1 base, with 19 bases spanning the gap. The CDR3 has 17 amino acids. The CDR3 here is CASSGSVTNPYNYGYTF. In DNA, the CDR3 is TGTGCCAGCAGTGGTTCCGTTACGAATCCTTATAACTATGGCTACACCTTC.

The chain combines TRBV28 with TRBJ2-7, with 7 nucleotides matching TRBD2. The V segment lost 3 bases and the J segment 3 bases; nucleotides outside the gene matches: 5. Germline CDR1 reads MDHEN; CDR2 reads SYDVKM. The CDR3 consists of 14 residues. The CDR3 is CASSLRGRDYEQYF. CDR3 nucleotides: TGTGCCAGCAGTTTGCGGGGGAGGGACTACGAGCAGTACTTC.

The genes are TRBV7-9 and TRBJ2-3, with 9 positions matching TRBD1. This CDR3 has 19 amino acids. The V segment lost 3 bases and the J segment 2 bases; nucleotides outside the gene matches: 15. The germline gives CDR1 SEHNR, CDR2 FQNEAQ (reference sequence). DNA of the CDR3: TGTGCCAGCAGCTTCCCGGGACAGGGCACGGGCGGGGACACAGATACGCAGTATTTT. It codes for CASSFPGQGTGGDTDTQYF.

This clonotype was recorded at least ten times. Since a much larger clone is just one base distant, this may be a read error. CDR3 DNA: TGTGCCTGGAGGGACAGCAGTCAGCCCCAGCATTTT. Protein product: CAWRDSSQPQHF. The V gene is TRBV30, the J gene TRBJ1-5, with a tentative D call TRBD1 (6 bases). CDR3 length: 12 amino acids. Germline lookup yields CDR1 GTSNPN and CDR2 SVGIG (reference sequence).

In its sample, this clonotype was seen a few times. V and J are TRBV6-2 or TRBV6-3 and TRBJ2-1; weak D call: TRBD2 (6 bases). Germline V gives CDR1 MNHEY, CDR2 SVGEGT. The CDR3 length is 18 residues. The V and J ends lost 0 bases and 8 bases respectively, with 23 bases between them. The CDR3 region is CASSYSRLTSSTVDEQFF. The CDR3 DNA is TGTGCCAGCAGTTACTCGCGCCTTACTAGCTCAACGGTGGATGAGCAGTTCTTC.

This clonotype occurred many times. The chain recombines TRBV2 with TRBJ1-1, with D unclear. This CDR3 has 13 residues. Germline V lookup: CDR1 SNHLY, CDR2 FYNNEI. The V end lost 10 bases, the J end lost 1 base, and 13 bases lay between the germline ends. The CDR3 sequence: CAIPRAENTEAFF. The CDR3 DNA follows: TGTGCCATACCGCGGGCCGAGAACACTGAAGCTTTCTTT.

This clonotype was recorded at least ten times. The rearrangement joins TRBV7-6 to TRBJ2-1; 8 bases align to TRBD2. Germline CDR1 reads SGHVS; CDR2 reads FNYEAQ. This CDR3 has 16 amino acids. The trim removed 5 bases at V and 3 bases at J, leaving 9 bases unmatched. CDR3 sequence reads: CASSGGLAANYNEQFF. As DNA, the CDR3 is TGTGCCAGCAGCGGAGGACTAGCAGCCAACTACAATGAGCAGTTCTTC.

The chain joins TRBV6-1 to TRBJ2-7; possibly TRBD2 for D (5 bases). Trimming left V 3 bases short and J 1 base short, with 13 bases between. This CDR3 has 15 residues. CDR1 is MNHNS and CDR2 is SASEGT in the germline V gene. The CDR3 region has the DNA TGTGCCAGCAGTGACAGAGGGTCGAGGTCCTACGAGCAGTACTTC. Its protein is CASSDRGSRSYEQYF.

The gene calls are TRBV6-2 or TRBV6-3 and TRBJ2-7; weak D call: TRBD1 (5 bases). Germline CDR1 and CDR2: MNHEY and SVGEGT. Trimming removed 0 bases at V and 2 bases at J, with 14 bases between. The CDR3 extends over 16 amino acids. CDR3 coding DNA: TGTGCCAGCAGTTACTCCCAAGGGGTGACCCCCTACGAGCAGTACTTC. This sequence encodes CASSYSQGVTPYEQYF.

A few counts support this clonotype. The V gene is TRBV2, the J gene TRBJ2-1; 8 positions match TRBD2. Germline values: CDR1 SNHLY, CDR2 FYNNEI. This CDR3 region has 18 residues. Trimming took 7 bases from V and 3 from J; bases not matched to a gene: 17. CDR3 nucleotides: TGTGCCAGCATGAGGACAGAAGGACAGCGGGAGTACTACAATGAGCAGTTCTTC. Amino acids: CASMRTEGQREYYNEQFF.

In this sample, this clonotype turned up many times. The J gene is TRBJ2-5, the V gene TRBV6-1; 8 nucleotides line up with TRBD2. The ends lost 6 bases at V and 1 base at J; junction bases unmatched: 7. The germline CDR1 and CDR2 sequences are MNHNS and SASEGT. CDR3 length: 15 amino acids. CDR3 region: CASRNQRGIQETQYF. In nucleotides, the CDR3 is TGTGCCAGCAGGAACCAGCGGGGGATCCAAGAGACCCAGTACTTC.

The gene calls are TRBV5-4 and TRBJ2-3; 15 nucleotides match TRBD2. The CDR3 totals 17 residues. The germline CDR1 and CDR2 sequences are SGHNT and YYREEE (reference sequence). V was pared by 4 bases and J by 4 bases, with 7 bases of the junction left unmatched. The CDR3 is CASSARTSGGAADTQYF. CDR3 nucleotide sequence: TGTGCCAGCAGCGCCAGGACTAGCGGGGGGGCCGCAGATACGCAGTATTTT. The whole variable domain, remainder taken from reference TRBV5-4 and TRBJ2-3, is ETGVTQSPTHLIKTRGQQVTLRCSSQSGHNTVSWYQQALGQGPQFIFQYYREEENGRGNFPPRFSGLQFPNYSSELNVNALELDDSALYLCASSARTSGGAADTQYFGPGTRLTVL.

The chain has TRBV2 and TRBJ1-4; 9 bases are a match to TRBD1. The V gene's germline CDR1 is SNHLY and CDR2 FYNNEI. With 6 bases clipped from V and 6 bases from J, the junction kept 5 bases outside the gene matches. The CDR3 loop spans 14 amino acids. This CDR3 is CASSGTGSDEKLFF. CDR3 bases: TGTGCCAGCAGCGGGACAGGGTCGGATGAAAAACTGTTTTTT.

This clonotype was picked up a small number of times. The gene calls are TRBV7-9 and TRBJ2-5, with 7 bases identical to TRBD1. Per the germline V gene, CDR1 is SEHNR and CDR2 is FQNEAQ (reference sequence). The CDR3 has 14 amino acids. V lost 3 bases and J lost 5; bases outside the gene matches: 6. The CDR3 DNA follows: TGTGCCAGCAGCTTGACAGGGAGATCGGAGACCCAGTACTTC. Its protein is CASSLTGRSETQYF.

The J gene is TRBJ2-1, the V gene TRBV29-1; 14 positions match TRBD2. Germline V gene lookup returns CDR1 SQVTM and CDR2 ANQGSEA. The CDR3 runs 15 residues. J lost 7 bases, V lost 7 bases, and 9 bases had no gene match. The CDR3 DNA reads TGCAGCGCCCAGGGACTAGCGGGAGAGGTAAATGAGCAGTTCTTC. This translates into CSAQGLAGEVNEQFF.

As regards this clonotype: This may be a read error: a much more frequent sequence differs by one nucleotide. The chain has TRBV6-5 and TRBJ1-2; 10 nucleotides agree with TRBD1. This CDR3 is 13 amino acids long. Germline values: CDR1 MNHEY, CDR2 SVGAGI. CDR3 region: CASRDRGNYGCTF. CDR3 DNA: TGTGCCAGCAGGGACAGGGGGAACTATGGCTGCACCTTC.

This clonotype has ten or more counts. The V gene is TRBV28, the J gene TRBJ2-3, with unresolved D. V gave up 2 bases and J gave up 3 bases, with 6 bases separating them. This CDR3 spans 13 amino acids. Looked up from germline, CDR1 is MDHEN and CDR2 is SYDVKM. Here the CDR3 DNA reads TGTGCCAGCAGTTTAGTAGTTACAGATACGCAGTATTTT. Protein: CASSLVVTDTQYF.

This clonotype was counted many times. The junction differs from germline at one of its ends, possibly a read error. The gene calls are TRBV5-1 and TRBJ1-1; D gene uncertain. Germline V lookup: CDR1 SGHRS, CDR2 YFSETQ. The CDR3 runs 12 residues. In DNA, the CDR3 is TGTGCCAGCAGCTTAGAAGGAGCTGAAGCTTTCTTT. Residues: CASSLEGAEAFF.

This clonotype was picked up many times. CDR3 protein: CASSLRRTSTDTQYF. The CDR3 bases are TGTGCCAGCAGCTTACGGAGGACTAGCACAGATACGCAGTATTTT. This chain connects TRBV7-2 to TRBJ2-3, with D maybe TRBD2 (5 bases). V lost 2 bases and J lost 0, with 9 bases in between. There are 15 residues in the CDR3. The germline CDR1 and CDR2 sequences are SGHTA and FQGNSA.

The V call is TRBV19, the J call TRBJ2-6, with TRBD2 identical over 7 bases. This CDR3 region has 14 residues. The V and J ends lost 8 bases and 3 bases, in that order; junction bases with no gene match: 4. Germline values: CDR1 LNHDA, CDR2 SQIVND (reference sequence). The CDR3 loop is CASGRGGGANVLTF. The CDR3 bases are TGTGCCAGTGGCCGCGGGGGTGGGGCCAACGTCCTGACTTTC.

The sample holds many counts of this clonotype. The chain recombines TRBV12-3 or TRBV12-4 with TRBJ1-1; D is unresolved. The CDR3 consists of 11 residues. V was trimmed by 11 bases and J by 7 bases, leaving 14 bases between them. The CDR3 loop is CASIGGDEAFF. In DNA, the CDR3 is TGTGCCTCAATCGGCGGGGATGAAGCTTTCTTT.

This clonotype was picked up a small number of times. This may come from a read error, since a much larger clone is one base off. The genes are TRBV28 and TRBJ1-1; D call uncertain. The CDR3 consists of 13 residues. Per the germline V gene, CDR1 is MDHEN and CDR2 is SYDVKM. The CDR3 loop is CANSVAESTEAFF. The CDR3 DNA sequence: TGTGCCAACAGTGTCGCAGAGAGCACTGAAGCTTTCTTT.

The chain joins TRBV6-1 to TRBJ1-5; TRBD1 agrees at 8 bases. Germline V gene data show CDR1 as MNHNS and CDR2 as SASEGT. V was pared by 4 bases and J by 6 bases, with 2 bases of the junction left unmatched. This CDR3 spans 13 amino acids. Here the CDR3 DNA reads TGTGCCAGCAGTGCGACAGGGGTTCAGCCCCAGCATTTT. Amino acid sequence: CASSATGVQPQHF.

This clonotype came up many times. The chain employs TRBV7-8 and TRBJ2-3; TRBD2 matches at 7 bases. V dropped 6 bases and J dropped 10; count of bases not matched to a gene: 7. The CDR3 sequence is 12 residues long. Germline V gene data show CDR1 as SGHVS and CDR2 as FQNEAQ. The CDR3 nucleotides read TGTGCCAGCAGGTTCATTGGGGGGGCGCAGTATTTT. Amino acids: CASRFIGGAQYF.

The chain combines TRBV28 with TRBJ2-1; unclear D gene. The CDR3 contains 14 residues. Trimming removed 2 bases from V and 5 bases from J, with 10 bases in between. Germline V lookup: CDR1 MDHEN, CDR2 SYDVKM. CDR3 in amino acids: CASSLTGSDNEQFF. CDR3 DNA sequence: TGTGCCAGCAGTTTAACCGGGTCGGACAATGAGCAGTTCTTC.

J is TRBJ2-1 and V is TRBV14; 11 nucleotides line up with TRBD2. The CDR3 consists of 16 residues. Germline V CDR1 and CDR2: SGHDN, FVKESK. V lost 5 bases, J lost 10 bases, and 13 bases stayed unmatched. The CDR3 here is CASSVPGLAAATEQFF. For the CDR3, the DNA is TGTGCCAGCAGCGTACCGGGACTAGCGGCGGCGACCGAGCAGTTCTTC.

Worth noting for this clonotype: Compared with germline, one end of the junction differs, possibly owing to a read error. The chain combines TRBV7-7 with TRBJ2-1, with 7 bases lining up with TRBD2. The germline gives CDR1 SSHAT, CDR2 FNYEAQ (reference sequence). The CDR3 loop spans 16 amino acids. CDR3 sequence reads: CASSAGTVGGPNEQFF. CDR3 bases: TGTGCTAGCAGCGCTGGGACCGTGGGAGGGCCTAATGAGCAGTTCTTC.

This sequence joins TRBV7-3 and TRBJ2-2; weak D call: TRBD2 (5 bases). V was pared by 6 bases and J by 8 bases, with 16 bases between. The germline gives CDR1 SGHTA, CDR2 FQGTGA. The CDR3 totals 14 residues. The DNA of the CDR3 is TGTGCCAGCAGTTCTTCCTCTAGCTGGGGGGAGCTGTTTTTT. Residues: CASSSSSSWGELFF. Complete variable domain (other parts from reference TRBV7-3 and TRBJ2-2): GAGVSQTPSNKVTEKGKYVELRCDPISGHTALYWYRQSLGQGPEFLIYFQGTGAADDSGLPNDRFFAVRPEGSVSTLKIQRTERGDSAVYLCASSSSSSWGELFFGEGSRLTVL.

There are many counts of this clonotype. CDR3 DNA: TGTGCCATCAGGGGGGGGCCCCGGGGCACTGAAGCTTTCTTT. It yields the protein CAIRGGPRGTEAFF. The chain combines TRBV10-3 with TRBJ1-1; TRBD1 might be the D (6 bases). Deletions cut 6 bases from V and 4 bases from J, with 15 bases between. CDR1 ENHRY and CDR2 SYGVKD come from the germline V gene. CDR3 length: 14 residues.

The chain carries TRBV27 and TRBJ2-3; no clear D gene. Trimming shortened V by 2 bases and J by 6 bases, and 9 bases separated the two germline ends. Germline loops: CDR1 MNHEY, CDR2 SMNVEV (reference sequence). The CDR3 has 13 amino acids. CDR3 nucleotides: TGTGCCAGCAGTTTAGACTTCCGGGATACGCAGTATTTT. This encodes CASSLDFRDTQYF.

This clonotype was detected a few times. The chain is built from TRBV3-1 and TRBJ1-3; D not resolved. The CDR3 loop spans 17 amino acids. Deletions cut 0 bases from V and 0 bases from J, with 12 bases between. Germline V gene data show CDR1 as LGHDT and CDR2 as YNNKEL (reference sequence). The CDR3: CASSQEGQLISGNTIYF. DNA of the CDR3: TGTGCCAGCAGCCAAGAAGGGCAGCTAATCTCTGGAAACACCATATATTTT.